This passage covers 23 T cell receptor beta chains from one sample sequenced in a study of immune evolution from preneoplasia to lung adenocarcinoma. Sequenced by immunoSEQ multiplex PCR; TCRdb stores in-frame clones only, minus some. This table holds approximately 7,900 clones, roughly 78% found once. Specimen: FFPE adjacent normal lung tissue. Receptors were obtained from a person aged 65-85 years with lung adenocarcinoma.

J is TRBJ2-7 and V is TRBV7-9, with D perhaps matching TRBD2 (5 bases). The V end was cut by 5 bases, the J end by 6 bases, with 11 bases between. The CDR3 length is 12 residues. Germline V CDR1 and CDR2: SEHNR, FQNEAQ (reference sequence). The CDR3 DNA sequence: TGTGCCAGCAGCGGAGATGGAGGCGAGCAGTACTTC. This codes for CASSGDGGEQYF. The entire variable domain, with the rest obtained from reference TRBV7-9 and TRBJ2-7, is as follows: DTGVSQNPRHKITKRGQNVTFRCDPISEHNRLYWYRQTLGQGPEFLTYFQNEAQLEKSRLLSDRFSAERPKGSFSTLEIQRTEQGDSAMYLCASSGDGGEQYFGPGTRLTVT.

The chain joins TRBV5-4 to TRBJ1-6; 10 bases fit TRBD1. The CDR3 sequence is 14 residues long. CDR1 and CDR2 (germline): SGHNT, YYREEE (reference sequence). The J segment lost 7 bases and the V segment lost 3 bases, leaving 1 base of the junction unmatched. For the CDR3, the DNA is TGTGCCAGCAGCTGGGACAGGGGAAATTCACCCCTCCACTTT. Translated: CASSWDRGNSPLHF.

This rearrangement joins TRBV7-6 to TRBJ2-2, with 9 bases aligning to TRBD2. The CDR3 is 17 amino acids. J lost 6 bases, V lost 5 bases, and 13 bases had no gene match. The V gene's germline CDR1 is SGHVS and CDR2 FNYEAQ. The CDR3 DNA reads TGTGCCAGCAGCCCCCGCTCAGCGGGGGGTTTCTCCGGGGAGCTGTTTTTT. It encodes CASSPRSAGGFSGELFF.

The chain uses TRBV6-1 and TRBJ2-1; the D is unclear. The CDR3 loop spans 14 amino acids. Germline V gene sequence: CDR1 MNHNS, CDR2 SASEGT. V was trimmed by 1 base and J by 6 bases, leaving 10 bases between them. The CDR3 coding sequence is TGTGCCAGCAGTGAAGGGTTAGCTTCCAATGAGCAGTTCTTC. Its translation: CASSEGLASNEQFF.

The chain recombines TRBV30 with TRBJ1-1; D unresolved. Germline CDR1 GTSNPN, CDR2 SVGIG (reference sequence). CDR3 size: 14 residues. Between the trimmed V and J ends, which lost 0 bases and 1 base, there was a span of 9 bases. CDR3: CAWSVVHKNTEAFF. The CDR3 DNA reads TGTGCCTGGAGTGTAGTCCACAAGAACACTGAAGCTTTCTTT.

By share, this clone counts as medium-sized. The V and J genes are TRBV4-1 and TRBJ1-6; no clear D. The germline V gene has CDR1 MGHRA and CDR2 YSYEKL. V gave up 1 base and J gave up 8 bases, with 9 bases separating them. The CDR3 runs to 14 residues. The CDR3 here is CASSQAVGHSPLHF. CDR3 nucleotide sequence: TGCGCCAGCAGCCAAGCCGTTGGACATTCACCCCTCCACTTT.

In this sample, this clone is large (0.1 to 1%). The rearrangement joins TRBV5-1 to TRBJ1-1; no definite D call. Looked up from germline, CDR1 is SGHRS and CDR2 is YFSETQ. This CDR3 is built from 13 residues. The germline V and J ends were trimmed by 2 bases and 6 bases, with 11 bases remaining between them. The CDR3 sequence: CASSFNARAEAFF. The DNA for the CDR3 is TGCGCCAGCAGCTTCAACGCGAGGGCTGAAGCTTTCTTT.

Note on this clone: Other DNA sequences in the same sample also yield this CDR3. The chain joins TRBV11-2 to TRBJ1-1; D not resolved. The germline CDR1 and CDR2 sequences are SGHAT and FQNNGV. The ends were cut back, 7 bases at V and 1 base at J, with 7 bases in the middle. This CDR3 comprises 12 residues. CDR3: CASNRPNTEAFF. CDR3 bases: TGTGCCAGCAATCGACCGAACACTGAAGCTTTCTTT.

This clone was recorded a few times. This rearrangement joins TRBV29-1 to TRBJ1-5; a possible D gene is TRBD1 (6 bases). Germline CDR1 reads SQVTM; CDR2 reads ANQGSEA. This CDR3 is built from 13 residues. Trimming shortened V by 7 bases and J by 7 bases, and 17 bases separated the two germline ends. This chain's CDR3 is CSAGEGGRQPQHF. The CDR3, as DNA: TGCAGCGCCGGGGAGGGGGGCCGGCAGCCCCAGCATTTT.

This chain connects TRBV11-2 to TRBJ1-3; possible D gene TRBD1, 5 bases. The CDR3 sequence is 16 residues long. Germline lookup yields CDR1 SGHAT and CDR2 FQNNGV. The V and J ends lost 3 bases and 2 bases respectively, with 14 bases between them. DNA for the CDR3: TGTGCCAGCAGCTTCCGGGACGGTGGCCCTGGAAACACCATATATTTT. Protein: CASSFRDGGPGNTIYF.

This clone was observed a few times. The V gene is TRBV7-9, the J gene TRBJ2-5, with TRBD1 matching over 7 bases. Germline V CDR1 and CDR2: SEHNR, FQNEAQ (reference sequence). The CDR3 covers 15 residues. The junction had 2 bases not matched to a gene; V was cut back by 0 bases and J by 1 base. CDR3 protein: CASSLAAGGQETQYF. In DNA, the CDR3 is TGTGCCAGCAGCTTAGCGGCAGGGGGCCAAGAGACCCAGTACTTC.

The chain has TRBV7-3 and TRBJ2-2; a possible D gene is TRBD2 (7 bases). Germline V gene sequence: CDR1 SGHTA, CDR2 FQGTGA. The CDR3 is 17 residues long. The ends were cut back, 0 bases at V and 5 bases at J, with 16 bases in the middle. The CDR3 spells CASSLTWGGPGTGELFF. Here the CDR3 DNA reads TGTGCCAGCAGCTTAACGTGGGGGGGGCCGGGAACCGGGGAGCTGTTTTTT.

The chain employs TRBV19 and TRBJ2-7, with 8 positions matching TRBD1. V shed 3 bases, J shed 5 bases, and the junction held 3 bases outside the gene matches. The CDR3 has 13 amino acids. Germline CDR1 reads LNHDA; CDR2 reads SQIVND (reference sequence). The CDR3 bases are TGTGCCAGTAGTATGACAGGGGCCCACGAGCAGTACTTC. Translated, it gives CASSMTGAHEQYF.

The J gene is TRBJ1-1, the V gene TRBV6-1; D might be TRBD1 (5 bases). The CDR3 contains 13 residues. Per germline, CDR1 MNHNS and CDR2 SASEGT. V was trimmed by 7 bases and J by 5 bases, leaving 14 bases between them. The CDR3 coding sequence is TGTGCCAGCACGGCAAGGAGGGGAACTGAAGCTTTCTTT. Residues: CASTARRGTEAFF.

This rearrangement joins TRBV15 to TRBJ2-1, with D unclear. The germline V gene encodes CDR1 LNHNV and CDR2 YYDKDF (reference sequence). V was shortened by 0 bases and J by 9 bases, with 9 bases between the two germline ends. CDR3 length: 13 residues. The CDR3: CATSRDPGAEQFF. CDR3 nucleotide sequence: TGTGCCACCAGCAGAGACCCAGGCGCTGAGCAGTTCTTC.

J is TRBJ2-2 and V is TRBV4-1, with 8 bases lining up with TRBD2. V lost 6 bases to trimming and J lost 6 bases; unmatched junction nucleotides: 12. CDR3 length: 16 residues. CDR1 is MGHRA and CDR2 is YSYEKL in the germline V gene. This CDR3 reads CASSLRGGGEPGELFF. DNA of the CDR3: TGCGCCAGCAGTCTTCGGGGGGGCGGTGAACCCGGGGAGCTGTTTTTT.

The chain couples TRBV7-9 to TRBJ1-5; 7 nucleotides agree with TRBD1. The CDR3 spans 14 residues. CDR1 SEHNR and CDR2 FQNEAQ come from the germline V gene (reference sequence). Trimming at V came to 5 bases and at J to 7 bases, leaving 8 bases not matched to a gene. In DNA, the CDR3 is TGTGCCAGCAGCGAACAGGGGTTCGACCAGCCCCAGCATTTT. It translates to CASSEQGFDQPQHF. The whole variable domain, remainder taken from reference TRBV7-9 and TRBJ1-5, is DTGVSQNPRHKITKRGQNVTFRCDPISEHNRLYWYRQTLGQGPEFLTYFQNEAQLEKSRLLSDRFSAERPKGSFSTLEIQRTEQGDSAMYLCASSEQGFDQPQHFGDGTRLSIL.

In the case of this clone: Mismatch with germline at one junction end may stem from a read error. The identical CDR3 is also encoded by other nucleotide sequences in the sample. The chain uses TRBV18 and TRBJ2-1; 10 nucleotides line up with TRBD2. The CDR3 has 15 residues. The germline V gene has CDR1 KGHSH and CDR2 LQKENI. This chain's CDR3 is CASSPQSSGSDEQFF. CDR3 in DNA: TGTGCCAGCTCACCGCAGTCTAGCGGGAGTGACGAGCAATTCTTC.

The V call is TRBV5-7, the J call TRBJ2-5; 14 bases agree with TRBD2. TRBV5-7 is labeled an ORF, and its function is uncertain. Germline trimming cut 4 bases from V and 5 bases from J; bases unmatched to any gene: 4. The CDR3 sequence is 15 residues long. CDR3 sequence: CASSKGLAGDETQYF. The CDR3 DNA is TGTGCCAGCAGCAAGGGACTAGCGGGAGATGAGACCCAGTACTTC.

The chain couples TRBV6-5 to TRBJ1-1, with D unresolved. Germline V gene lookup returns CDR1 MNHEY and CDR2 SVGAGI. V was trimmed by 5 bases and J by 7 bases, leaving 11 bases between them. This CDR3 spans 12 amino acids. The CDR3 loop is CASSQLAGEAFF. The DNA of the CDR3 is TGTGCCAGCAGTCAGCTAGCGGGTGAAGCTTTCTTT.

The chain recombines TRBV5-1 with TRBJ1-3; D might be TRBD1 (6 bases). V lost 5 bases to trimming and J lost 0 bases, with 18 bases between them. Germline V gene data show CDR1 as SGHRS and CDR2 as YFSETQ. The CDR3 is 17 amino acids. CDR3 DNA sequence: TGCGCCAGCAGTCTGGTGAGGGGGTCTTACTCTGGAAACACCATATATTTT. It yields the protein CASSLVRGSYSGNTIYF. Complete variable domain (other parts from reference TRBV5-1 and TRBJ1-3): KAGVTQTPRYLIKTRGQQVTLSCSPISGHRSVSWYQQTPGQGLQFLFEYFSETQRNKGNFPGRFSGRQFSNSRSEMNVSTLELGDSALYLCASSLVRGSYSGNTIYFGEGSWLTVV.

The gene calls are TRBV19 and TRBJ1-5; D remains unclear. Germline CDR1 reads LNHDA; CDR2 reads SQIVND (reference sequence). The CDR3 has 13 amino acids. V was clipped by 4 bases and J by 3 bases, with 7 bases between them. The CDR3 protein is CASSKLNNQPQHF. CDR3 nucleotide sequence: TGTGCCAGTAGTAAACTAAACAATCAGCCCCAGCATTTT. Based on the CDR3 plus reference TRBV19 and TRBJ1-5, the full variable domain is DGGITQSPKYLFRKEGQNVTLSCEQNLNHDAMYWYRQDPGQGLRLIYYSQIVNDFQKGDIAEGYSVSREKKESFPLTVTSAQKNPTAFYLCASSKLNNQPQHFGDGTRLSIL.

CDR3: CASSYSGAPSYEQYF. Written as DNA, the CDR3 is TGTGCCAGCAGTTACTCTGGGGCTCCCTCCTACGAGCAGTACTTC. The chain employs TRBV6-5 and TRBJ2-7, with TRBD1 as a possible D gene (5 bases). This CDR3 is built from 15 residues. Germline CDR1 is MNHEY and CDR2 is SVGAGI. Trimming stripped 0 bases from V and 0 bases from J, with 9 bases between.